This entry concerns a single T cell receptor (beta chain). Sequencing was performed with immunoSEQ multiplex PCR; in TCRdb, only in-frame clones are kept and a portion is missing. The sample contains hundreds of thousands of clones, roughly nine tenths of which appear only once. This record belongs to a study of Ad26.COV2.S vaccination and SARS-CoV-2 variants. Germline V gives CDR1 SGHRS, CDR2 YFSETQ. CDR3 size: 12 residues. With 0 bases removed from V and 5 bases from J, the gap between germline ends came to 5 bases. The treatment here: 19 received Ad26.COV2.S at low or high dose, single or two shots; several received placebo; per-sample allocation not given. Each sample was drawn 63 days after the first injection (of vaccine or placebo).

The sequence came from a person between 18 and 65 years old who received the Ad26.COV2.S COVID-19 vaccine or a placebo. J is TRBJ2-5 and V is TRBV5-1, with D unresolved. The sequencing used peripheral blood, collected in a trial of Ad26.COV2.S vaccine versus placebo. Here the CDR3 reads CASSLESETQYF. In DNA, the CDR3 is TGCGCCAGCAGCTTGGAGTCTGAGACCCAGTACTTC.